This T cell receptor beta chain was retrieved from a study of blood T cell repertoires in COVID-19. Original methodology: Estimated nucleated cell counts came from reference gene primer amplification. Libraries were prepared by immunoSEQ multiplex PCR; TCRdb keeps only in-frame clonotypes and omits some of them. That table is the source of V, J and clone size, and D and trimming were worked out from the DNA. The table has about 97,000 clones, 80% to 90% seen once. The CDR3 length is 14 residues. After removal of 4 bases from V and 7 bases from J, the junction contained 8 bases not matched to a gene. Per the germline V gene, CDR1 is SGHRS and CDR2 is YFSETQ.

The sequence came from a human donor in a cohort sampled during active COVID-19. The chain combines TRBV5-1 with TRBJ2-1; 7 bases line up with TRBD2. The material sequenced was peripheral blood. CDR3 nucleotide sequence: TGCGCCAGCAGCCCGGGCGGGGGTTATAATGAGCAGTTCTTC. Encoded protein: CASSPGGGYNEQFF. The full variable domain, in which reference TRBV5-1 and TRBJ2-1 provide the parts outside the CDR3, is KAGVTQTPRYLIKTRGQQVTLSCSPISGHRSVSWYQQTPGQGLQFLFEYFSETQRNKGNFPGRFSGRQFSNSRSEMNVSTLELGDSALYLCASSPGGGYNEQFFGPGTRLTVL.